There are a few counts of the clone carrying this TCR beta chain. Its antigen is as yet unknown. These data originate in a study of early T cells in non-severe SARS-CoV-2 infection. Study as a whole: Unsorted whole blood bulk RNA was sequenced, with unpaired chains.

Whole-study results and caveats: CD4 and private specificities were missed by VDJdb matching, which favored anti-spike CD8 responses.

Germline V gene sequence: CDR1 SNHLY, CDR2 FYNNEI. The CDR3 runs to 16 residues. Trimming took 6 bases from V and 1 from J; bases not matched to a gene: 8. Unique molecular identifiers were added to individual cDNA molecules. Each CDR3 protein gets one entry after TCRdb re-called the 5' RACE reads with MiXCR. The sample holds roughly 48,000 distinct CDR3 sequences; roughly 5.3% are singletons and the top ten take under 5%. The chain links TRBV2 to TRBJ2-3; 9 bases line up with TRBD2. Sequencing input: whole blood. The TCR sequence derives from an adult who was a healthcare worker with PCR-confirmed SARS-CoV-2 infection or an uninfected control (not recorded which). The CDR3 here is CASRWTSAARTDTQYF. The CDR3 coding sequence is TGTGCCAGCAGGTGGACTAGCGCAGCTCGCACAGATACGCAGTATTTT.